This entry concerns a single T cell receptor (beta chain). Sequencing was performed with immunoSEQ multiplex PCR; in TCRdb, only in-frame clones are kept and a portion is missing. Found here are about 310,000 clones, 80% of them singletons; the top ten hold 5.5% to 8%. The sample is drawn from a study of cytotoxic CD8 clonotypes in ibrutinib-treated CLL. Study in general: Investigators reported some 25 partial and 2 complete responses; after median roughly 70 months, approximately 15 patients remained remitted and about 12 progressed.

Germline CDR1 and CDR2: SGHDN and FVKESK. Between the trimmed V and J ends, which lost 1 base and 2 bases, there was a span of 6 bases. The CDR3 length is 14 residues. The sequences come from PBMCs, collected before ibrutinib treatment. This sequence was found in a human donor with chronic lymphocytic leukemia. The V and J genes are TRBV14 and TRBJ2-1; D ambiguous. In DNA form, the CDR3 reads TGTGCCAGCAGCCAAGTTGCGACCTACAATGAGCAGTTCTTC. It encodes CASSQVATYNEQFF.